The 3 T cell receptor beta chains listed next were all sequenced from one sample in a study of blood T cells in healthy people across ages. PCR was performed a second time for roughly 6 to 12 cycles using a sample-barcoded 5' primer and a J-beta primer mix. TCRdb ran MiXCR on the 5' RACE reads and lists one entry per CDR3 protein. The top ten hold roughly 24% of the sample, which has fewer than 2,000,000 distinct CDR3 sequences, around 40% seen once. Specimen: blood. These receptors originate from a human donor in good health.

The J gene is TRBJ2-5, the V gene TRBV29-1; D is unresolved. Deletions cut 0 bases from V and 5 bases from J, with 7 bases between. The V gene's germline CDR1 is SQVTM and CDR2 ANQGSEA. This CDR3 region has 12 residues. CDR3 nucleotides: TGCAGCGTTGAAGAAAACGAGGAGACCCAGTACTTC. Residues: CSVEENEETQYF.

The chain combines TRBV4-1 with TRBJ1-1; D gene unclear. The CDR3 totals 15 residues. V lost 3 bases to trimming and J lost 0 bases, with 11 bases between them. CDR1 and CDR2 from the germline V gene are MGHRA and YSYEKL. The CDR3 is CASSQREVMNTEAFF. CDR3 nucleotides: TGCGCCAGCAGCCAGAGGGAGGTAATGAACACTGAAGCTTTCTTT.

This clonotype was seen only a few times. A read error may produce the germline difference seen at one junction end. CDR3 sequence reads: CATSDTQVKRLDEQYF. The CDR3 region has the DNA TGTGCTACCAGTGATACGCAGGTTAAGCGACTCGATGAGCAGTACTTC. The rearrangement joins TRBV24-1 to TRBJ2-7; no clear D gene. This CDR3 spans 16 amino acids. Germline V lookup: CDR1 KGHDR, CDR2 SFDVKD.